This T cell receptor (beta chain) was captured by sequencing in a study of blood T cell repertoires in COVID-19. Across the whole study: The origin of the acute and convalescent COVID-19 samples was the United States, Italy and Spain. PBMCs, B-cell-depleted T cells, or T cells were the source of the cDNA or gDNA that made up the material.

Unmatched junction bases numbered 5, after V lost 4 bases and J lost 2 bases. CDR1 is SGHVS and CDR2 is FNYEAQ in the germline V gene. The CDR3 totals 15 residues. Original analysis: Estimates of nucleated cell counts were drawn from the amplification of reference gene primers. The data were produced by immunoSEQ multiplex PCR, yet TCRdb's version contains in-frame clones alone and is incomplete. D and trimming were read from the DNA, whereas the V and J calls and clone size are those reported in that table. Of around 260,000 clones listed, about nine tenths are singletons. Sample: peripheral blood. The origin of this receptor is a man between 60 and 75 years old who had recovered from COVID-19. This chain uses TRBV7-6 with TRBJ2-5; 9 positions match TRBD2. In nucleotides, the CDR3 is TGTGCCAGCAGCTGGGGGACTAGCAAACAAGAGACCCAGTACTTC. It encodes CASSWGTSKQETQYF.